A single sample gave rise to the 17 T cell receptor beta chains below, sequenced in a study of T cells in Graves' hyperthyroidism and ophthalmopathy. It was RNA transcripts that yielded the amplified TCR beta CDR3 regions. A set of HTBI primers served as the primers for a first-round RT-PCR of the TCR CDR3. TCRdb redid the calling of the multiplex PCR reads with MiXCR, one entry per CDR3 protein. The data show about 520,000 distinct CDR3 sequences, roughly 25% seen once. The sequencing sample was made of blood. Every receptor here comes from a woman in her twenties or thirties with Graves' ophthalmopathy.

This sequence joins TRBV7-9 and TRBJ1-3; D call uncertain. Trimming shortened V by 5 bases and J by 0 bases, and 11 bases separated the two germline ends. Germline CDR1 reads SEHNR; CDR2 reads FQNEAQ (reference sequence). This CDR3 spans 15 amino acids. In nucleotides, the CDR3 is TGTGCCAGCAGCGGTACAGAACACTCTGGAAACACCATATATTTT. Residues: CASSGTEHSGNTIYF. Complete variable domain (other parts from reference TRBV7-9 and TRBJ1-3): DTGVSQNPRHKITKRGQNVTFRCDPISEHNRLYWYRQTLGQGPEFLTYFQNEAQLEKSRLLSDRFSAERPKGSFSTLEIQRTEQGDSAMYLCASSGTEHSGNTIYFGEGSWLTVV.

At least ten counts were recorded for this clonotype. The chain carries TRBV7-2 and TRBJ1-1; no clear D gene. This CDR3 is built from 13 residues. V gave up 5 bases and J gave up 0 bases, with 7 bases separating them. CDR1 SGHTA and CDR2 FQGNSA come from the germline V gene. The CDR3 DNA is TGTGCCAGCAGCCCCGAACTGAACACTGAAGCTTTCTTT. Amino acid sequence: CASSPELNTEAFF.

The DNA for the CDR3 is TGCAGTGCTAGACCTCTTTTGGCCCAGAACACTGAAGCTTTCTTT. Protein product: CSARPLLAQNTEAFF. The rearrangement links TRBV20-1 to TRBJ1-1; D ambiguous. V lost 2 bases and J lost 1, with 14 bases in between. CDR3 length: 15 amino acids. In germline, CDR1 is DFQATT, CDR2 SNEGSKA (reference sequence).

The rearrangement links TRBV7-2 to TRBJ1-2, with no clear D. Germline V gene lookup returns CDR1 SGHTA and CDR2 FQGNSA. Trimming cost V 1 base and J 7 bases, with 10 bases left between them. The length of the CDR3 is 13 residues. The CDR3 coding sequence is TGTGCCAGCAGCTTAGGACCCACTGTTGGCTACACCTTC. Protein sequence: CASSLGPTVGYTF. The whole variable domain, remainder taken from reference TRBV7-2 and TRBJ1-2, is GAGVSQSPSNKVTEKGKDVELRCDPISGHTALYWYRQSLGQGLEFLIYFQGNSAPDKSGLPSDRFSAERTGGSVSTLTIQRTQQEDSAVYLCASSLGPTVGYTFGSGTRLTVV.

The chain recombines TRBV28 with TRBJ2-7, with 9 bases aligning to TRBD1. Per the germline V gene, CDR1 is MDHEN and CDR2 is SYDVKM. This CDR3 contains 15 residues. Trimming took 3 bases from V and 3 from J; bases not matched to a gene: 6. The CDR3 region has the DNA TGTGCCAGCAGTTTTTCCCGGACAGGGGTCTACGAGCAGTACTTC. Translation gives CASSFSRTGVYEQYF.

CDR3 sequence (DNA): TGTGCCAGCAGTTTATACAGGGTTAACACCGGGGAGCTGTTTTTT. This translates into CASSLYRVNTGELFF. V usage is TRBV27 and J usage is TRBJ2-2, with a possible D match to TRBD1 (6 bases). CDR1 MNHEY and CDR2 SMNVEV come from the germline V gene (reference sequence). The CDR3 loop spans 15 amino acids. V gave up 1 base and J gave up 2 bases, with 8 bases separating them.

This clonotype was counted ten times or more. The chain recombines TRBV11-2 with TRBJ2-2, with 11 bases lining up with TRBD2. Germline CDR1 is SGHAT and CDR2 is FQNNGV. The CDR3 runs to 15 residues. Germline trimming cut 5 bases from V and 4 bases from J; bases unmatched to any gene: 3. DNA for the CDR3: TGTGCCAGCAGCCTCACTAGCGGGGGCACCGGGGAGCTGTTTTTT. It specifies CASSLTSGGTGELFF.

At least ten counts were recorded for this clonotype. The CDR3, as DNA: TGTGCCAGCAGTTTCAGACAGGGGGTAAACACCATATATTTT. Amino acid sequence: CASSFRQGVNTIYF. This rearrangement joins TRBV12-3 or TRBV12-4 to TRBJ1-3; 9 bases agree with TRBD1. CDR3 length: 14 residues. The V and J ends lost 3 bases and 6 bases, in that order; junction bases with no gene match: 3.

In this sample, this clonotype turned up a few times. The chain joins TRBV6-5 to TRBJ2-5; the D gene is possibly TRBD1 (6 bases). The V end was cut by 4 bases, the J end by 5 bases, with 20 bases between. The CDR3 sequence is 16 residues long. Germline V gene data show CDR1 as MNHEY and CDR2 as SVGAGI. CDR3 nucleotides: TGTGCCAGCAGTTCGGACGACGTAAACAGGGCGGAGACCCAGTACTTC. It is translated as CASSSDDVNRAETQYF.

This chain connects TRBV6-5 to TRBJ1-2; tentative D call: TRBD1 (5 bases). The CDR3 covers 13 residues. V gave up 0 bases and J gave up 8 bases, with 10 bases separating them. CDR1 is MNHEY, CDR2 SVGAGI, per germline. The CDR3 here is CASSYSTERGYTF. Here the CDR3 DNA reads TGTGCCAGCAGTTACTCGACAGAGCGGGGCTACACCTTC.

This chain links TRBV27 with TRBJ1-2; no reliable D call. The CDR3 has 15 amino acids. V gave up 6 bases and J gave up 1 base, with 15 bases separating them. From germline, CDR1 is MNHEY and CDR2 SMNVEV (reference sequence). CDR3 loop: CASSLDFEGNYGYTF. CDR3 bases: TGTGCCAGCAGCCTTGACTTTGAGGGTAACTATGGCTACACCTTC.

This sequence joins TRBV4-1 and TRBJ2-5; maybe TRBD1 (5 bases). CDR3 size: 16 residues. Germline V gene sequence: CDR1 MGHRA, CDR2 YSYEKL. Trimming pared 5 bases from V and 2 bases from J, leaving 18 bases between. This CDR3 is CASSAGKGPKQETQYF. CDR3 bases: TGCGCCAGCAGCGCAGGCAAGGGGCCAAAACAAGAGACCCAGTACTTC.

Only a few counts were recorded for this clonotype. J is TRBJ2-5 and V is TRBV29-1; a possible D gene is TRBD2 (5 bases). CDR1 and CDR2 (germline): SQVTM, ANQGSEA. The CDR3 spans 13 residues. V shed 8 bases and J shed 7 bases, with 20 bases lying between them. The CDR3 sequence is CSTWTGRAGTQYF. The DNA for the CDR3 is TGCAGCACTTGGACTGGGCGAGCAGGGACCCAGTACTTC.

At least ten counts were recorded for this clonotype. The V call is TRBV28, the J call TRBJ2-2; tentative D call: TRBD1 (6 bases). CDR3 length equals 13 residues. With 5 bases removed from V and 8 bases from J, the gap between germline ends came to 12 bases. Germline CDR1 MDHEN, CDR2 SYDVKM. CDR3 nucleotide sequence: TGTGCCAGCAGTCGGGTCAGGGGAGGGGAGCTGTTTTTT. Residues: CASSRVRGGELFF.

This clonotype was seen only a few times. The chain recombines TRBV11-3 with TRBJ2-7; possible D gene TRBD1, 6 bases. The germline V gene has CDR1 SGHNT and CDR2 YENEEA. The CDR3 runs 14 residues. V gave up 4 bases and J gave up 0 bases, with 10 bases separating them. The CDR3 region is CASSSRDNSYEQYF. DNA of the CDR3: TGTGCCAGCAGCTCCCGGGACAACTCCTACGAGCAGTACTTC. The full variable domain, in which reference TRBV11-3 and TRBJ2-7 provide the parts outside the CDR3, is EAGVVQSPRYKIIEKKQPVAFWCNPISGHNTLYWYLQNLGQGPELLIRYENEEAVDDSQLPKDRFSAERLKGVDSTLKIQPAELGDSAVYLCASSSRDNSYEQYFGPGTRLTVT.

This chain uses TRBV6-1 with TRBJ1-2; possibly TRBD1 for D (6 bases). This CDR3 spans 12 amino acids. The V end lost 7 bases, the J end lost 6 bases, and 12 bases lay between the germline ends. The V gene's germline CDR1 is MNHNS and CDR2 SASEGT. The CDR3 DNA is TGTGCCAGCACCGGACAGTGGGATGGCTACACCTTC. Its protein product is CASTGQWDGYTF.

This clonotype was detected only a few times. The rearrangement joins TRBV18 to TRBJ2-5; 8 bases fit TRBD1. V was clipped by 4 bases and J by 1 base; unmatched bases: 5. The germline V gene encodes CDR1 KGHSH and CDR2 LQKENI. The CDR3 sequence is 15 residues long. CDR3 residues: CASSRRQGPQETQYF. The CDR3 DNA is TGTGCCAGCTCACGCCGACAGGGGCCCCAAGAGACCCAGTACTTC.